The source of this TCR beta chain is a study of a mutant IDH1 vaccine in newly diagnosed glioma. Across the whole study: Of treated patients, around 62% were men and roughly 38% women, averaging around 40 years. Patients had received radiotherapy, temozolomide, or both previously, most receiving both. Study results and caveats: Seemingly, pseudoprogression had no relation to changes in the top peripheral T cell clonotypes.

This CDR3 contains 14 residues. CDR1 and CDR2 from the germline V gene are SGHNT and YYREEE (reference sequence). V was trimmed by 0 bases and J by 4 bases, leaving 8 bases between them. The time point denotes: baseline, week 1 (first vaccination visit). Treatment: pre-vaccination baseline after standard-of-care therapy. Donors had new IDH1-mutant astrocytomas of WHO grade 3 or 4 (ATRX-lost). Only in-frame clones appear in the TCRdb table, and some are missing; sequencing was by immunoSEQ multiplex PCR. The sample carries about 98,000 clones, roughly 90% recorded once. As concerns this clone: Antigen: not known.

The material was PBMCs, obtained from a glioma patient treated with radiotherapy, temozolomide or both. The chain links TRBV5-4 to TRBJ1-3, with unresolved D. The sequence derives from a woman aged 50 to 60 with glioma. This CDR3 reads CASSLAGRGNTIYF. DNA of the CDR3: TGTGCCAGCAGCTTGGCGGGCAGGGGAAACACCATATATTTT.